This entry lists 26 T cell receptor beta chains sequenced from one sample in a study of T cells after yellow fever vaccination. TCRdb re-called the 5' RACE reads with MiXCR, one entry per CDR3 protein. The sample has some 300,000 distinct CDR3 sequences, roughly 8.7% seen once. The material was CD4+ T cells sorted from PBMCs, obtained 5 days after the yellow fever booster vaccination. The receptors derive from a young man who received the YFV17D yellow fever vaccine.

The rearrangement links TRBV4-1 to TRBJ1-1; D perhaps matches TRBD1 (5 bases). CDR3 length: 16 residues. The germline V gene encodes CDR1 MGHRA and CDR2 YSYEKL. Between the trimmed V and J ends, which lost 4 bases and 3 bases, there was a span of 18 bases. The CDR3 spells CASSRGGTQADTEAFF. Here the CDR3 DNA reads TGCGCCAGCAGCCGCGGCGGGACCCAGGCGGACACTGAAGCTTTCTTT.

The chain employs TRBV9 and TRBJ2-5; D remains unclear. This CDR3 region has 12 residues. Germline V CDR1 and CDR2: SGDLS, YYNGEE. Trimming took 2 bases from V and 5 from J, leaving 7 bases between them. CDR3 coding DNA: TGTGCCAGCAGCGTTGTAGGGGAGACCCAGTACTTC. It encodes CASSVVGETQYF. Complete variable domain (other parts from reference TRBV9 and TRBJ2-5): DSGVTQTPKHLITATGQRVTLRCSPRSGDLSVYWYQQSLDQGLQFLIQYYNGEERAKGNILERFSAQQFPDLHSELNLSSLELGDSALYFCASSVVGETQYFGPGTRLLVL.

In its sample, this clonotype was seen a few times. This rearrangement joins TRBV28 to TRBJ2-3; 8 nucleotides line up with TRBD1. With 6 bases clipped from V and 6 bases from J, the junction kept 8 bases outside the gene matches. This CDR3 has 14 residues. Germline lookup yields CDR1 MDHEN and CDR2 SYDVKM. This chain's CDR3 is CASRETGERDTQYF. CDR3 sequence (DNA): TGTGCCAGCAGAGAGACAGGGGAGAGGGATACGCAGTATTTT. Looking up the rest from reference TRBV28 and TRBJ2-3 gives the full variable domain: DVKVTQSSRYLVKRTGEKVFLECVQDMDHENMFWYRQDPGLGLRLIYFSYDVKMKEKGDIPEGYSVSREKKERFSLILESASTNQTSMYLCASRETGERDTQYFGPGTRLTVL.

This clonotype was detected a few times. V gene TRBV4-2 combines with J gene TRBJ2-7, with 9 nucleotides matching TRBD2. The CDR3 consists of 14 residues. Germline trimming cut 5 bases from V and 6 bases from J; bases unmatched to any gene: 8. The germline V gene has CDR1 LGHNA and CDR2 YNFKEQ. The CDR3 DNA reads TGTGCCAGCAGCGCCGGGACTAGCTTTGGCGAGCAGTACTTC. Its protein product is CASSAGTSFGEQYF.

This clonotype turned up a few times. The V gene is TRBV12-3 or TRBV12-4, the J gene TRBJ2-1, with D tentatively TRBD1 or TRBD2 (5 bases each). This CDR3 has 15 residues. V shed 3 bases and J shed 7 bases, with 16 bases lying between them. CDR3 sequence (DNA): TGTGCCAGCAGTTTCAGAAGCGGTTGGGGGAATGAGCAGTTCTTC. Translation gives CASSFRSGWGNEQFF.

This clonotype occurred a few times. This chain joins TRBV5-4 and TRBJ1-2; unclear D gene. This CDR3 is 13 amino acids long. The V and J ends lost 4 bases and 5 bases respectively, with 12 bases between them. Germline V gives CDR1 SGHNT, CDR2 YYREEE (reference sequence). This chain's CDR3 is CASSRTDPYGYTF. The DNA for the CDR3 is TGTGCCAGCAGCCGAACAGACCCTTATGGCTACACCTTC.

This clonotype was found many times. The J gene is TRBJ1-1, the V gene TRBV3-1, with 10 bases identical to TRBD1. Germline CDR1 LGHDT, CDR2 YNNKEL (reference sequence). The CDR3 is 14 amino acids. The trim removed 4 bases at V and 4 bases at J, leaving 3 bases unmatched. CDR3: CASSPRDRGTEAFF. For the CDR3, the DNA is TGTGCCAGCAGCCCCCGGGACAGGGGCACTGAAGCTTTCTTT.

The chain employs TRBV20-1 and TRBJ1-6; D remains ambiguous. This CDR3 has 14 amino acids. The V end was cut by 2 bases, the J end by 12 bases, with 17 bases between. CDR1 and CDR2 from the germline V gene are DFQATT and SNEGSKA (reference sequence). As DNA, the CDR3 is TGCAGTGCTAGATCTTCCGCGAGTGTGGAACCCCTCCACTTT. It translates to CSARSSASVEPLHF.

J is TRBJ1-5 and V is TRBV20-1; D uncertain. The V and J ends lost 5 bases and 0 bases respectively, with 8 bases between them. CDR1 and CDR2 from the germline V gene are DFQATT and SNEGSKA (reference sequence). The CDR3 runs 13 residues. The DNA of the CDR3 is TGCAGTGCTCTAGGAGATAGCAATCAGCCCCAGCATTTT. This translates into CSALGDSNQPQHF.

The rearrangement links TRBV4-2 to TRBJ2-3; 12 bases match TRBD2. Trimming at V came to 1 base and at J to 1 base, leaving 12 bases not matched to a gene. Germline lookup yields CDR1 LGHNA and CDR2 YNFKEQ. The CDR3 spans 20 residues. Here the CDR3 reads CASSQVEILAGGPGTDTQYF. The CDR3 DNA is TGTGCCAGCAGCCAAGTCGAAATCCTAGCGGGGGGGCCCGGCACAGATACGCAGTATTTT.

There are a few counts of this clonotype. Written as DNA, the CDR3 is TGTGCCAGCAGCTTGGCTAGCGGCCCCTACGAGCAGTACTTC. Its protein is CASSLASGPYEQYF. The J gene is TRBJ2-7, the V gene TRBV5-4; 7 bases fit TRBD2. J was trimmed by 2 bases and V by 0 bases; bases with no gene match: 2. This CDR3 region has 14 residues. Germline CDR1 and CDR2: SGHNT and YYREEE (reference sequence).

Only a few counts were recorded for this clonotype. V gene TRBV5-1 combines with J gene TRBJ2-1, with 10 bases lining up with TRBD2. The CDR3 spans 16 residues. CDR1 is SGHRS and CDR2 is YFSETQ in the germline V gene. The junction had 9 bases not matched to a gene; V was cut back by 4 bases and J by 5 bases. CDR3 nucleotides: TGCGCCAGCAGCGGCTCTAGCGGGGGTAGTCACAATGAGCAGTTCTTC. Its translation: CASSGSSGGSHNEQFF.

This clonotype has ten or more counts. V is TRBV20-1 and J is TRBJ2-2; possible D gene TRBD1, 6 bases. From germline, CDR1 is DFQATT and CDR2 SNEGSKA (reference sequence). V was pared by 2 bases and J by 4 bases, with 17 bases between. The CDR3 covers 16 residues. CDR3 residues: CSARNLQGTVTGELFF. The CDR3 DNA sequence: TGCAGTGCTAGAAACCTTCAGGGGACGGTCACCGGGGAGCTGTTTTTT.

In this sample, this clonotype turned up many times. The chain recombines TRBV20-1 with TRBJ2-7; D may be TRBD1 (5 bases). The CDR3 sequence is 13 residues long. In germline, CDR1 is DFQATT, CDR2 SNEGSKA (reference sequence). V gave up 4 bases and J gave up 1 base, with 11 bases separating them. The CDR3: CSATRGISYEQYV. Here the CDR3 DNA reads TGCAGTGCTACTAGGGGCATTTCCTACGAGCAGTACGTC.

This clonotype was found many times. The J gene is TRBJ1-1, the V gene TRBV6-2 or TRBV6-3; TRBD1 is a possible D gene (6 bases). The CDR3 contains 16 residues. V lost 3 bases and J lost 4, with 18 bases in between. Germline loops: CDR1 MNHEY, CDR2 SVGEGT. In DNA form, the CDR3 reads TGTGCCAGCAGTTATGGACAGTCCCGGGGGGGCACTGAAGCTTTCTTT. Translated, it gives CASSYGQSRGGTEAFF.

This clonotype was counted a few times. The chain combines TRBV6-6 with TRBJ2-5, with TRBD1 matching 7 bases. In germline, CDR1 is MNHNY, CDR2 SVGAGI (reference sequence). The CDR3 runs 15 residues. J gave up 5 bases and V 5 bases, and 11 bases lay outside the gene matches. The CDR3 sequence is CASSRKQGKLETQYF. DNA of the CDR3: TGTGCCAGCAGTCGAAAACAGGGGAAGCTCGAGACCCAGTACTTC.

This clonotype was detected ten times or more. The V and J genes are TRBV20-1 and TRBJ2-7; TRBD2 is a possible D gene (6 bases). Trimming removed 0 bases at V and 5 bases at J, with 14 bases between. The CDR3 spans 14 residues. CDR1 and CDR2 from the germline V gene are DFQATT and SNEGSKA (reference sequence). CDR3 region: CSARDRGGSNEQYV. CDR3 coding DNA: TGCAGTGCTAGAGATCGAGGAGGGTCCAACGAGCAGTACGTC.

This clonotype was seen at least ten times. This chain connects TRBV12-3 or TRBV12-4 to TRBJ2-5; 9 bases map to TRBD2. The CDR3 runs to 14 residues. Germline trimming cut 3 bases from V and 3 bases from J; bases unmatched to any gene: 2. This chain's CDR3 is CASSFRGGEETQYF. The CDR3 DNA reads TGTGCCAGCAGTTTCCGCGGGGGGGAAGAGACCCAGTACTTC.

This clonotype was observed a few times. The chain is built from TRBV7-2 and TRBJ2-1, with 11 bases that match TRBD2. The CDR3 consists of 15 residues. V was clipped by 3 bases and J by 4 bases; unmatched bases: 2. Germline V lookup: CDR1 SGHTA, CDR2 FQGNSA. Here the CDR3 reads CASSFSGGAYNEQFF. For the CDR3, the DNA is TGTGCCAGCAGCTTTAGCGGGGGGGCATACAATGAGCAGTTCTTC. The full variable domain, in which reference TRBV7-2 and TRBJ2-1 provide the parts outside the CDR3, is GAGVSQSPSNKVTEKGKDVELRCDPISGHTALYWYRQSLGQGLEFLIYFQGNSAPDKSGLPSDRFSAERTGGSVSTLTIQRTQQEDSAVYLCASSFSGGAYNEQFFGPGTRLTVL.

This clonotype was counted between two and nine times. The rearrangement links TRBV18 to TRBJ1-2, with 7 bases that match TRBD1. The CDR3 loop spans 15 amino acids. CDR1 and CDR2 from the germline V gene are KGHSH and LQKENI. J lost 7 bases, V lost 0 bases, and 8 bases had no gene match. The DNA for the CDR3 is TGTGCCAGCTCACCACCAATGGGACAGTTTTCTGGCTACACCTTC. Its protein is CASSPPMGQFSGYTF.

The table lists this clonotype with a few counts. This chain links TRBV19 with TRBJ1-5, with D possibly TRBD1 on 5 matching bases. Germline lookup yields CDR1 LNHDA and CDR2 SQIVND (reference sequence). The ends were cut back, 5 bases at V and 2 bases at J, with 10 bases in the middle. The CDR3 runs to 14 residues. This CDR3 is CASSEGLGNQPQHF. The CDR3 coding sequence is TGTGCCAGTAGTGAGGGGCTTGGCAATCAGCCCCAGCATTTT.

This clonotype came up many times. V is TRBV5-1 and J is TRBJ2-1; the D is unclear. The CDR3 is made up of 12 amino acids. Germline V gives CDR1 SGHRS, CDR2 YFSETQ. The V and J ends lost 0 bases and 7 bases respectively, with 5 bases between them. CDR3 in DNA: TGCGCCAGCAGCTTGGCCGATAATGAGCAGTTCTTC. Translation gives CASSLADNEQFF.

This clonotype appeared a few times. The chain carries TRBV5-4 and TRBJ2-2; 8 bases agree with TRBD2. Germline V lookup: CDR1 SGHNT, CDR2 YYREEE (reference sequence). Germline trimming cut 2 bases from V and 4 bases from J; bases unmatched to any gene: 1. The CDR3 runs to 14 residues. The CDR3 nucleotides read TGTGCCAGCAGCTTCGCGGGAGGCACCGGGGAGCTGTTTTTT. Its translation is CASSFAGGTGELFF.

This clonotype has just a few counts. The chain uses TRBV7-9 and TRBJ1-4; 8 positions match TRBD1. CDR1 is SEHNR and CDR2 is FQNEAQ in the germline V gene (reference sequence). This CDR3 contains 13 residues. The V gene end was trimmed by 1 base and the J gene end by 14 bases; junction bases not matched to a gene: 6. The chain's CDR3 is CASSLGQGIYLFF. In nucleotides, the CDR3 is TGTGCCAGCAGCTTAGGACAGGGGATTTACCTGTTTTTT.

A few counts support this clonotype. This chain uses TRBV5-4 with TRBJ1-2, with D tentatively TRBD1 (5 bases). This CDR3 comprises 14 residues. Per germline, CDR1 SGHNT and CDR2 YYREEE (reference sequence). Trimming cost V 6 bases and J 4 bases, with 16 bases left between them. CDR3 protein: CASTPGRGPYGYTF. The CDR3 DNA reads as TGTGCCAGCACCCCCGGGCGGGGACCCTATGGCTACACCTTC.

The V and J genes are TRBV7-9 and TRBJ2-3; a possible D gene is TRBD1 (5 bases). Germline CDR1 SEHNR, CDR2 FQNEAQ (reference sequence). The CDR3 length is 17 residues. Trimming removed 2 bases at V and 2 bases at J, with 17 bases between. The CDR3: CASSLFRGRESTDTQYF. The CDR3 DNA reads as TGTGCCAGCAGCTTATTTCGAGGCAGGGAATCCACAGATACGCAGTATTTT.